One sample yielded the 12 T cell receptor beta chains listed below, sequenced in a study of blood T cell repertoires in COVID-19. Generated by immunoSEQ multiplex PCR, the TCRdb table keeps only in-frame clones and is missing some. The table shows 120,000 or so clones, with under 85% occurring only once. The sample consisted of peripheral blood. The source of these receptors is a man aged 60 to 75 with acute or convalescent COVID-19.

This clone was seen a few times. This rearrangement joins TRBV5-4 to TRBJ2-7; D possibly corresponds to TRBD2 (5 bases). Trimming removed 2 bases from V and 7 bases from J, with 16 bases in between. CDR3 length: 14 residues. From germline, CDR1 is SGHNT and CDR2 YYREEE (reference sequence). CDR3 DNA sequence: TGTGCCAGCAGCTTCAACGGGGTGATGGCGGAGCAGTACTTC. Its translation: CASSFNGVMAEQYF.

This chain uses TRBV5-1 with TRBJ1-1; 9 nucleotides match TRBD1. The junction had 6 bases not matched to a gene; V was cut back by 7 bases and J by 5 bases. There are 13 residues in the CDR3. CDR1 and CDR2 (germline): SGHRS, YFSETQ. Here the CDR3 reads CASRYRGQTEAFF. The CDR3, as DNA: TGCGCCAGCCGGTACAGGGGGCAAACTGAAGCTTTCTTT.

CDR3 loop: CASSRPWGDRVRYEQYF. CDR3 coding DNA: TGCGCCAGCAGCCGCCCCTGGGGGGACAGGGTCCGCTACGAGCAGTACTTC. The chain uses TRBV4-1 and TRBJ2-7; 9 bases map to TRBD1. This CDR3 contains 17 residues. Losses at the gene ends were 4 bases for V and 3 bases for J; bases not matched to a gene: 13. Germline loops: CDR1 MGHRA, CDR2 YSYEKL.

The chain couples TRBV28 to TRBJ2-7; D gene uncertain. Germline CDR1 is MDHEN and CDR2 is SYDVKM. The CDR3 length is 12 residues. V dropped 6 bases and J dropped 0 bases, with 6 bases sitting between them. The CDR3 spells CASSLSSYEQYF. The CDR3 DNA is TGTGCCAGCAGCCTGAGCTCCTACGAGCAGTACTTC.

The gene calls are TRBV12-3 or TRBV12-4 and TRBJ1-2, with TRBD1 matching over 11 bases. J was trimmed by 7 bases and V by 10 bases; bases with no gene match: 8. The CDR3 runs to 13 residues. Written as DNA, the CDR3 is TGTGCCACCGCACGGACAGGGGGCGTTGGCTACACCTTC. This codes for CATARTGGVGYTF.

V and J are TRBV7-2 and TRBJ2-7; D gene unclear. Trimming took 3 bases from V and 3 from J, leaving 9 bases between them. CDR3 size: 13 residues. From germline, CDR1 is SGHTA and CDR2 FQGNSA. The CDR3 DNA reads as TGTGCCAGCAGCTTCTCGCGGAACTACGAGCAGTACTTC. The encoded protein is CASSFSRNYEQYF.

This clone was seen a few times. This chain connects TRBV27 to TRBJ2-1; 12 bases fit TRBD2. The CDR3 has 15 amino acids. Germline V gives CDR1 MNHEY, CDR2 SMNVEV (reference sequence). With 3 bases clipped from V and 4 bases from J, the junction kept 1 base outside the gene matches. The CDR3 loop is CASSLTSGSYNEQFF. The CDR3 DNA reads as TGTGCCAGCAGTTTGACTAGCGGGAGTTACAATGAGCAGTTCTTC.

This clone came up a few times. The chain is built from TRBV27 and TRBJ2-3; 12 nucleotides align to TRBD2. Per germline, CDR1 MNHEY and CDR2 SMNVEV (reference sequence). V shed 5 bases, J shed 2 bases, and the junction held 14 bases outside the gene matches. The CDR3 is 19 amino acids. Here the CDR3 DNA reads TGTGCCAGCAGTCCACCCCGAGGACTAGCGGGAAAACACACAGATACGCAGTATTTT. Protein product: CASSPPRGLAGKHTDTQYF.

This clone was recorded only once. The chain joins TRBV7-9 to TRBJ2-1; maybe TRBD2 (6 bases). Germline V gives CDR1 SEHNR, CDR2 FQNEAQ (reference sequence). The CDR3 sequence is 15 residues long. Trimming stripped 3 bases from V and 6 bases from J, with 15 bases between. The chain's CDR3 is CASSFGGNLPNEQFF. CDR3 sequence (DNA): TGTGCCAGCAGCTTTGGCGGGAACCTCCCCAATGAGCAGTTCTTC.

This clone has only a few counts. J is TRBJ1-2 and V is TRBV10-2; TRBD1 agrees at 10 bases. The CDR3 covers 14 residues. V trimming: 6 bases; J trimming: 8 bases; junction bases outside the gene matches: 9. Germline V gene sequence: CDR1 WSHSY, CDR2 SAAADI. CDR3 residues: CASSPGQGVGGYTF. DNA for the CDR3: TGCGCCAGCAGCCCAGGACAGGGGGTAGGAGGCTACACCTTC.

The V gene is TRBV6-5, the J gene TRBJ1-6, with D unresolved. The V and J ends lost 2 bases and 8 bases respectively, with 10 bases between them. Germline assignment: CDR1 MNHEY and CDR2 SVGAGI. The CDR3 extends over 14 amino acids. This CDR3 is CASSYARFDSPLHF. The CDR3 DNA reads as TGTGCCAGCAGTTACGCCAGATTTGATTCACCCCTCCACTTT.

The gene calls are TRBV7-2 and TRBJ2-7, with D hard to call. The CDR3 has 15 amino acids. The germline V gene has CDR1 SGHTA and CDR2 FQGNSA. The V and J ends lost 5 bases and 1 base respectively, with 15 bases between them. For the CDR3, the DNA is TGTGCCAGCAGCGACGGAGTCGCGAGGTCCTACGAGCAGTACTTC. Translating gives CASSDGVARSYEQYF.